Below, 21 T cell receptor beta chains from the same sample are listed, as sequenced in a study of cytomegalovirus exposure and HLA in healthy donors. 13 Jbeta primers and 60 Vbeta primers were used for the PCR. This table comes from immunoSEQ multiplex PCR, and its TCRdb copy is limited to in-frame clones, with some not included. The data contain about 150,000 clones, under 90% of them singletons. Sequenced material: PBMCs. The receptors originated from a boy younger than 10 in good health and CMV-seronegative.

This chain joins TRBV2 and TRBJ1-4; D may be TRBD1 (6 bases). The CDR3 consists of 14 residues. The germline V gene has CDR1 SNHLY and CDR2 FYNNEI. Trimming removed 6 bases at V and 7 bases at J, with 15 bases between. CDR3 amino acids: CASSNRENLEKLFF. The CDR3 region has the DNA TGTGCCAGCAGCAACAGGGAGAACCTTGAAAAACTGTTTTTT.

V usage is TRBV5-1 and J usage is TRBJ1-3; maybe TRBD1 (5 bases). Germline V gene data show CDR1 as SGHRS and CDR2 as YFSETQ. Trimming shortened V by 0 bases and J by 4 bases, and 8 bases separated the two germline ends. The CDR3 sequence is 14 residues long. The chain's CDR3 is CASSLGTTGNTIYF. For the CDR3, the DNA is TGCGCCAGCAGCTTGGGGACAACCGGAAACACCATATATTTT.

A single count supports this clone. J is TRBJ2-3 and V is TRBV9; D is perhaps TRBD2 (5 bases). V was clipped by 4 bases and J by 7 bases, with 10 bases between them. This CDR3 comprises 12 residues. Looked up from germline, CDR1 is SGDLS and CDR2 is YYNGEE. CDR3 region: CASSRERHTQYF. Here the CDR3 DNA reads TGTGCCAGCAGCAGGGAGAGGCATACGCAGTATTTT.

This chain links TRBV7-9 with TRBJ2-7; D not resolved. The length of the CDR3 is 16 residues. V was trimmed by 3 bases and J by 3 bases, leaving 18 bases between them. From germline, CDR1 is SEHNR and CDR2 FQNEAQ (reference sequence). CDR3 amino acids: CASSFPLGTASYEQYF. DNA for the CDR3: TGTGCCAGCAGCTTCCCCCTTGGTACAGCCAGCTACGAGCAGTACTTC.

The genes are TRBV29-1 and TRBJ1-5, with 7 nucleotides matching TRBD1. Unmatched junction bases numbered 4, after V lost 6 bases and J lost 5 bases. In germline, CDR1 is SQVTM, CDR2 ANQGSEA. The CDR3 length is 12 residues. CDR3 sequence: CSVRQGDQPQHF. The CDR3 DNA sequence: TGCAGCGTACGACAGGGAGATCAGCCCCAGCATTTT. Filled out from reference TRBV29-1 and TRBJ1-5, the complete variable domain reads SAVISQKPSRDICQRGTSLTIQCQVDSQVTMMFWYRQQPGQSLTLIATANQGSEATYESGFVIDKFPISRPNLTFSTLTVSNMSPEDSSIYLCSVRQGDQPQHFGDGTRLSIL.

CDR3 amino acids: CASSLGTGERNQPQHF. CDR3 DNA: TGTGCCAGCAGCTTAGGCACGGGAGAGAGGAATCAGCCCCAGCATTTT. J is TRBJ1-5 and V is TRBV7-2; no firm D call. This CDR3 is built from 16 residues. Germline loops: CDR1 SGHTA, CDR2 FQGNSA. Trimming removed 1 base from V and 4 bases from J, with 14 bases in between.

This clone has only one observation. V usage is TRBV7-2 and J usage is TRBJ1-3, with 8 bases fitting TRBD1. From germline, CDR1 is SGHTA and CDR2 FQGNSA. Trimming at V came to 5 bases and at J to 1 base, leaving 10 bases not matched to a gene. The CDR3 extends over 17 amino acids. CDR3 in DNA: TGTGCCAGCAGCACCCCTGGGCAGGGGGCTTCTGGAAACACCATATATTTT. Encoded protein: CASSTPGQGASGNTIYF.

V usage is TRBV9 and J usage is TRBJ1-2; 9 positions match TRBD1. From germline, CDR1 is SGDLS and CDR2 YYNGEE. V trimming: 4 bases; J trimming: 8 bases; junction bases outside the gene matches: 3. The CDR3 contains 12 residues. The CDR3, as DNA: TGTGCCAGCAGCCCGGACAGGGGAGGCTACACCTTC. Translated: CASSPDRGGYTF.

This clone has only one observation. This rearrangement joins TRBV6-6 to TRBJ2-3; 8 nucleotides align to TRBD2. Germline CDR1 and CDR2: MNHNY and SVGAGI (reference sequence). This CDR3 contains 16 residues. After removal of 1 base from V and 0 bases from J, the junction contained 3 bases not matched to a gene. The CDR3 DNA is TGTGCCAGCAGTTACTTGGCGGGGGGTAGCACAGATACGCAGTATTTT. This translates into CASSYLAGGSTDTQYF.

The chain uses TRBV6-5 and TRBJ1-3, with no clear D. The germline V and J ends were trimmed by 3 bases and 2 bases, with 8 bases remaining between them. This CDR3 has 14 amino acids. Germline V CDR1 and CDR2: MNHEY, SVGAGI. CDR3 amino acids: CASSYFGAGNTIYF. Here the CDR3 DNA reads TGTGCCAGCAGTTATTTCGGGGCTGGAAACACCATATATTTT.

The rearrangement uses TRBV5-1 and TRBJ1-2; maybe TRBD1 (6 bases). The CDR3 is 14 residues long. The germline V and J ends were trimmed by 1 base and 5 bases, with 12 bases remaining between them. The germline V gene has CDR1 SGHRS and CDR2 YFSETQ. The CDR3 bases are TGCGCCAGCAGCTTGACAAGACAGGTTTATGGCTACACCTTC. This gives the protein CASSLTRQVYGYTF.

The V and J genes are TRBV15 and TRBJ1-2, with unresolved D. Per germline, CDR1 LNHNV and CDR2 YYDKDF (reference sequence). The CDR3 is made up of 15 amino acids. V was trimmed by 2 bases and J by 1 base, leaving 11 bases between them. The CDR3: CATSRSSRINYGYTF. As DNA, the CDR3 is TGTGCCACCAGCAGATCTTCCAGGATTAACTATGGCTACACCTTC.

The chain couples TRBV2 to TRBJ1-2, with D unresolved. Per the germline V gene, CDR1 is SNHLY and CDR2 is FYNNEI. The V end lost 1 base, the J end lost 2 bases, and 14 bases lay between the germline ends. The CDR3 covers 16 residues. CDR3 protein: CASSEEVPGRNYGYTF. CDR3 coding DNA: TGTGCCAGCAGTGAAGAGGTTCCGGGTCGAAACTATGGCTACACCTTC.

This chain joins TRBV6-6 and TRBJ2-3; a weak D match, TRBD2 (5 bases). The V and J ends lost 2 bases and 6 bases respectively, with 12 bases between them. The CDR3 has 14 amino acids. Looked up from germline, CDR1 is MNHNY and CDR2 is SVGAGI (reference sequence). The CDR3 here is CASSYAGYSDTQYF. CDR3 DNA sequence: TGTGCCAGCAGTTACGCGGGTTATTCTGATACGCAGTATTTT.

Worth noting for this clone: An end of the junction does not agree with germline; a read error may underlie this. The rearrangement joins TRBV29-1 to TRBJ2-3; no firm D call. This CDR3 spans 13 amino acids. Germline V gives CDR1 SQVTM, CDR2 ANQGSEA. CDR3 DNA sequence: TGCAGCGTTGAACCGAGGAGCATAGATACGCAGTATTTT. This codes for CSVEPRSIDTQYF.

J is TRBJ1-2 and V is TRBV12-5; TRBD1 matches at 8 bases. V dropped 5 bases and J dropped 8; count of bases not matched to a gene: 4. The CDR3 has 12 residues. The germline V gene has CDR1 LGHNT and CDR2 FRNRAP. The CDR3 here is CASGRQGSGYTF. Written as DNA, the CDR3 is TGTGCTAGTGGTCGACAGGGGAGCGGCTACACCTTC.

The chain uses TRBV9 and TRBJ2-1; 7 positions agree with TRBD2. Germline V gene sequence: CDR1 SGDLS, CDR2 YYNGEE. After removal of 0 bases from V and 2 bases from J, the junction contained 5 bases not matched to a gene. This CDR3 is built from 16 residues. Written as DNA, the CDR3 is TGTGCCAGCAGCGTAGATCGAGCGGGGACCTACAATGAGCAGTTCTTC. This codes for CASSVDRAGTYNEQFF.

This clone was seen a few times. The chain links TRBV25-1 to TRBJ2-2, with 9 positions matching TRBD1. CDR3 length: 18 residues. Losses at the gene ends were 2 bases for V and 6 bases for J; bases not matched to a gene: 13. The germline V gene has CDR1 MGHDK and CDR2 SYGVNS. Here the CDR3 reads CASSEPINRGRGAGELFF. The CDR3 DNA reads TGTGCCAGCAGTGAACCAATCAACAGGGGGCGAGGGGCCGGGGAGCTGTTTTTT.

The V call is TRBV5-8, the J call TRBJ1-5; D is perhaps TRBD1 (6 bases). This CDR3 has 15 residues. Germline V gives CDR1 SGHTS, CDR2 YDEGEE. V lost 6 bases, J lost 3 bases, and 16 bases lay in between. Here the CDR3 DNA reads TGTGCCAGCAACGAGGGGGTACCCCTCAATCAGCCCCAGCATTTT. Its translation is CASNEGVPLNQPQHF.

The gene calls are TRBV11-2 and TRBJ2-2, with 10 bases lining up with TRBD2. Germline V gene sequence: CDR1 SGHAT, CDR2 FQNNGV. V shed 6 bases, J shed 7 bases, and the junction held 14 bases outside the gene matches. CDR3 length: 17 amino acids. CDR3 DNA sequence: TGTGCCAGCAGTGAGAGGACTAGCGGTTACGATGACGGGGAGCTGTTTTTT. Translating it yields CASSERTSGYDDGELFF.

This clone appeared a few times. The chain joins TRBV10-3 to TRBJ2-7, with D tentatively TRBD1 (5 bases). The CDR3 has 14 residues. Trimming stripped 2 bases from V and 7 bases from J, with 15 bases between. Germline CDR1 is ENHRY and CDR2 is SYGVKD. The CDR3: CAISELREGDEQYF. The CDR3 nucleotides are TGTGCCATCAGTGAGCTCAGGGAAGGTGATGAGCAGTACTTC.